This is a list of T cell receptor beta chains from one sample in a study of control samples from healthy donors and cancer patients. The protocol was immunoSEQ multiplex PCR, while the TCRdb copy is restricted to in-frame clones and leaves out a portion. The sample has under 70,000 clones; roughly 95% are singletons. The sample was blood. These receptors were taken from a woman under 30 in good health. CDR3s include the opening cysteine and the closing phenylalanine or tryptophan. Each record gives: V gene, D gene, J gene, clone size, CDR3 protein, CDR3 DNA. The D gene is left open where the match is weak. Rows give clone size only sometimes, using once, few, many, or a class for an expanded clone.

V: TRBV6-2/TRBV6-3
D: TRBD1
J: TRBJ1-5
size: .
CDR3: CASSTTGGDLQPQHF
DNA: TGTGCCAGCAGTACTACAGGGGGGGATCTGCAGCCCCAGCATTTT

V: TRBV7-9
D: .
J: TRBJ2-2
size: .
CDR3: CASLPTPTRDTGELFF
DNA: TGTGCCAGCCTACCTACACCTACCAGGGACACCGGGGAGCTGTTTTTT

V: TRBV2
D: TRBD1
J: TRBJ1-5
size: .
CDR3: CASSVQGALNQPQHF
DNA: TGTGCCAGCAGTGTACAGGGGGCCCTCAATCAGCCCCAGCATTTT

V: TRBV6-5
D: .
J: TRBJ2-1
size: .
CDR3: CASRGGPYNEQFF
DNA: TGTGCCAGCAGGGGGGGTCCCTACAATGAGCAGTTCTTC

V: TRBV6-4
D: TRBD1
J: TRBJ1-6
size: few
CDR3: CASSLTGENSPLHF
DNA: TGTGCCAGCAGCCTGACAGGGGAAAATTCACCCCTCCACTTT

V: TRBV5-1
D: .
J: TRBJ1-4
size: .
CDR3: CASSLARQGGEKLFF
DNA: TGCGCCAGCAGCTTGGCCCGGCAGGGTGGCGAAAAACTGTTTTTT

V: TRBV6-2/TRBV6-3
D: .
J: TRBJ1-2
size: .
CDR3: CASSSKESGGYTF
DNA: TGTGCCAGCAGTTCAAAGGAATCGGGAGGCTACACCTTC

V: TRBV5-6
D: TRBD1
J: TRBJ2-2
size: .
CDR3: CASSYVDRADTGELFF
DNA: TGTGCCAGCAGCTACGTCGACAGGGCAGACACCGGGGAGCTGTTTTTT

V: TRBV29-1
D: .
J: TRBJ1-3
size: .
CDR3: CSVVGQFGNTIYF
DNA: TGCAGCGTTGTCGGACAGTTTGGAAACACCATATATTTT

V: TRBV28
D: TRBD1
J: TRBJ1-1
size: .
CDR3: CASSITGGAFTEAFF
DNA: TGTGCCAGCAGCATAACAGGGGGCGCTTTTACTGAAGCTTTCTTT

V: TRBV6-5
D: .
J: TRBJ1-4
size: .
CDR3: CASSYSIFGANEKLFF
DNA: TGTGCCAGCAGTTACTCGATTTTTGGGGCCAATGAAAAACTGTTTTTT

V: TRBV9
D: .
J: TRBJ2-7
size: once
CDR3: CASNIDGYEQYF
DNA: TGTGCCAGCAACATCGACGGATACGAGCAGTACTTC

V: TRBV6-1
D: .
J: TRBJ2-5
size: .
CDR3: CASSEALHGGETQYF
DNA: TGTGCCAGCAGTGAAGCCCTACATGGGGGGGAGACCCAGTACTTC

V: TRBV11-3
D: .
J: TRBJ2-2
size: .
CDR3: CASSLDQGTGELFF
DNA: TGTGCCAGCAGCTTAGATCAGGGGACCGGGGAGCTGTTTTTT

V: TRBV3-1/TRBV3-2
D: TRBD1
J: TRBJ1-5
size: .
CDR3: CASSHWDRGRNQPQHF
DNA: TGTGCCAGCAGCCACTGGGACAGGGGTCGCAATCAGCCCCAGCATTTT

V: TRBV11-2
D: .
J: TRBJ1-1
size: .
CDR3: CASSLGPGSEAFF
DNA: TGTGCCAGCAGCTTAGGGCCAGGTTCGGAAGCTTTCTTT

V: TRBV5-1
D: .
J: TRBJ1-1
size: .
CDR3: CASSLAPMNTEAFF
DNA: TGCGCCAGCAGCTTGGCCCCCATGAACACTGAAGCTTTCTTT

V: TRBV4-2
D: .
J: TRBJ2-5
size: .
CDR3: CASSPPGPRETQYF
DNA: TGTGCCAGCAGCCCCCCGGGACCCCGGGAGACCCAGTACTTC

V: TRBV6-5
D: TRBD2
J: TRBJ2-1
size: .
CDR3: CASSRTSGYNEQFF
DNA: TGTGCCAGCAGCCGGACTAGCGGCTACAATGAGCAGTTCTTC

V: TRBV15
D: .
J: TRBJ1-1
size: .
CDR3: CASTQDMNTEAFF
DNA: TGTGCCTCGACACAGGACATGAACACTGAAGCTTTCTTT

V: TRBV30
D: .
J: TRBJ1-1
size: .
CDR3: CAWSEQMNTEAFF
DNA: TGTGCCTGGAGTGAACAGATGAACACTGAAGCTTTCTTT

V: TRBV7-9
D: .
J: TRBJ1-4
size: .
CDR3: CASSPQAATNEKLFF
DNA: TGTGCCAGCAGCCCCCAGGCTGCAACTAATGAAAAACTGTTTTTT

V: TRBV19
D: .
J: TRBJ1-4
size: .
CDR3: CASQQWARTNEKLFF
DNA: TGTGCCAGCCAACAGTGGGCGAGGACTAATGAAAAACTGTTTTTT

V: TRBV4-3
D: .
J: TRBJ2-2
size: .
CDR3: CASSQGLGQGTTGELFF
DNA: TGCGCCAGCAGCCAAGGTTTGGGCCAGGGAACGACCGGGGAGCTGTTTTTT

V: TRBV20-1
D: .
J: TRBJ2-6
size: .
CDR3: CSASISGANVLTF
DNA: TGCAGTGCTAGTATCTCTGGGGCCAACGTCCTGACTTTC

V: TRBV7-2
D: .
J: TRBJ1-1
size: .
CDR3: CASSLDRQTMNTEAFF
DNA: TGTGCCAGCAGCTTGGACCGTCAAACTATGAACACTGAAGCTTTCTTT

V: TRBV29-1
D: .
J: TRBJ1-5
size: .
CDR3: CSVVSSRSPDQPQHF
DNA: TGCAGCGTTGTGAGCAGTCGGAGCCCGGATCAGCCCCAGCATTTT

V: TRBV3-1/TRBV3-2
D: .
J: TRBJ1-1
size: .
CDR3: CASSQGTLEAFF
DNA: TGTGCCAGCAGCCAAGGGACCCTTGAAGCTTTCTTT

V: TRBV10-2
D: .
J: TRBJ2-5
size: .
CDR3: CASSAPGWGQETQYF
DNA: TGCGCCAGCAGTGCCCCAGGGTGGGGCCAAGAGACCCAGTACTTC

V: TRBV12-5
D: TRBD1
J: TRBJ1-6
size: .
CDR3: CASGLGRDRTYNSPLHF
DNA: TGTGCTAGTGGTTTGGGTCGGGACAGGACCTATAATTCACCCCTCCACTTT

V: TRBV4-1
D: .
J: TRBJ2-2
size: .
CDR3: CASSTYTGELFF
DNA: TGCGCCAGCAGCACCTACACCGGGGAGCTGTTTTTT

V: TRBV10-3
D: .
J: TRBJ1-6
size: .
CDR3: CAISRTDNSPLHF
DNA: TGTGCCATCAGTAGGACAGATAATTCACCCCTCCACTTT

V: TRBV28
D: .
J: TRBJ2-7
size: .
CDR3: CASSSPGTPPYEQYF
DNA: TGTGCCAGCAGCTCCCCCGGGACGCCTCCCTACGAGCAGTACTTC

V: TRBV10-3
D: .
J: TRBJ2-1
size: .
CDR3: CAISEVAGGPNEQFF
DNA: TGTGCCATCAGTGAGGTAGCTGGGGGGCCGAATGAGCAGTTCTTC

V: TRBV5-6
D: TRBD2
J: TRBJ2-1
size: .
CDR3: CASSPGLAGGSSYNEQFF
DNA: TGTGCCAGCAGTCCCGGACTAGCGGGGGGGAGCTCCTACAATGAGCAGTTCTTC

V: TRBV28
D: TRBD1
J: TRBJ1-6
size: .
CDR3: CASSREGQNIPLHF
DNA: TGTGCCAGCAGCCGTGAGGGACAGAATATACCCCTCCACTTT

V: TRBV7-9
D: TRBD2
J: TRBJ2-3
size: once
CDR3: CASSLPSGGADTQYF
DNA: TGTGCCAGCAGCTTACCTAGCGGGGGGGCAGATACGCAGTATTTT

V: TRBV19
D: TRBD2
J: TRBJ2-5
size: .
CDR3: CASSTSGLAGGGETQYF
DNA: TGTGCCAGTAGTACCTCGGGACTAGCGGGGGGCGGGGAGACCCAGTACTTC

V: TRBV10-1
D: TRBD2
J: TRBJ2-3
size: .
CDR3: CARSAALAGGRGGTDTQYF
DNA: TGCGCCCGCAGTGCGGCGCTCGCGGGGGGGCGGGGGGGCACAGATACGCAGTATTTT

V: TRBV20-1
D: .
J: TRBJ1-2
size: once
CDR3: CSARDHYGYTF
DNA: TGTAGTGCTAGAGATCACTATGGCTACACCTTC

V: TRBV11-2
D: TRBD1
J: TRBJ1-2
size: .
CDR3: CASSPRTGGVSYGYTF
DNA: TGTGCCAGCAGCCCTAGGACAGGTGGGGTTTCCTATGGCTACACCTTC

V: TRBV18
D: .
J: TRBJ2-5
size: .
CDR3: CASSPQGIQETQYF
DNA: TGTGCCAGCTCACCACAGGGCATCCAAGAGACCCAGTACTTC

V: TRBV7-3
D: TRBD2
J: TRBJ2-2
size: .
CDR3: CASSYGLAGGDTGELFF
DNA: TGTGCCAGCAGCTACGGACTAGCGGGGGGAGACACCGGGGAGCTGTTTTTT

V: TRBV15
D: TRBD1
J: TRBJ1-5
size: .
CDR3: CATWDRENSNQPQHF
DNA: TGTGCCACATGGGACAGGGAGAATAGCAATCAGCCCCAGCATTTT

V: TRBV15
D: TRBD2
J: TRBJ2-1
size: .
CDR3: CATSRDSGGYNEQFF
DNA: TGTGCCACCAGCAGAGATAGCGGGGGCTACAATGAGCAGTTCTTC

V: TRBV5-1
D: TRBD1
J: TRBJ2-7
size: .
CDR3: CASSLVGTGSYEQYF
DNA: TGCGCCAGCAGCTTGGTCGGGACAGGGTCCTACGAGCAGTACTTC

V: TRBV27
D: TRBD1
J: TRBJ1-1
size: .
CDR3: CASSFVFKGAGETEAFF
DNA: TGTGCCAGCAGTTTTGTGTTTAAGGGGGCGGGGGAGACTGAAGCTTTCTTT